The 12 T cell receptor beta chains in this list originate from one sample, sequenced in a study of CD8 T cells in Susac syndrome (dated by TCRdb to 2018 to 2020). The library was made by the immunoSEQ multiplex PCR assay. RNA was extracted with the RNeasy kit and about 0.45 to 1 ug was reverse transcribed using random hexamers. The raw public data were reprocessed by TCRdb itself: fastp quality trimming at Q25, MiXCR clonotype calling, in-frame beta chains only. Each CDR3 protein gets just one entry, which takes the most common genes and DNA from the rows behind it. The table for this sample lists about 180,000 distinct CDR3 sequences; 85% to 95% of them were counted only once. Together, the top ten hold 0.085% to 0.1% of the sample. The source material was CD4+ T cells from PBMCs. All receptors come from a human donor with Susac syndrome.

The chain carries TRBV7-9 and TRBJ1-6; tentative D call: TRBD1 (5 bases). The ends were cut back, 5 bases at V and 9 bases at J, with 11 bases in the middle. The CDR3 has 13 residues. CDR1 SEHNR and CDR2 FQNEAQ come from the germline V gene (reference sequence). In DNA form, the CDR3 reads TGTGCCAGCAGCCAAGGGACGGCTTCACCCCTCCACTTT. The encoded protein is CASSQGTASPLHF.

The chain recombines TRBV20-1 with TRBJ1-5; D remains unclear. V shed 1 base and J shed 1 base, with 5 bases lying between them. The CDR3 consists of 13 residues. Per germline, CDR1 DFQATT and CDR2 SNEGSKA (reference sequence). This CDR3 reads CSARGFSNQPQHF. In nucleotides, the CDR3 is TGCAGTGCTAGAGGGTTCAGCAATCAGCCCCAGCATTTT.

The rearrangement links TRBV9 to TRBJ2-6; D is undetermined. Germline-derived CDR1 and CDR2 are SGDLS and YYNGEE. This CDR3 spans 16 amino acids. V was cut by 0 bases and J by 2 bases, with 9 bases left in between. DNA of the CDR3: TGTGCCAGCAGCGTAGGTGGTTCAGCTGGGGCCAACGTCCTGACTTTC. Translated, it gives CASSVGGSAGANVLTF.

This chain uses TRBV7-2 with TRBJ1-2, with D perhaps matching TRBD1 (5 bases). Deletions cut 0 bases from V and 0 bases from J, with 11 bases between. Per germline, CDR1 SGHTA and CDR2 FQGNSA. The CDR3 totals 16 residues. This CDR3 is CASSLARSGTNYGYTF. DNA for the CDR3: TGTGCCAGCAGCTTAGCGAGGTCAGGGACTAACTATGGCTACACCTTC.

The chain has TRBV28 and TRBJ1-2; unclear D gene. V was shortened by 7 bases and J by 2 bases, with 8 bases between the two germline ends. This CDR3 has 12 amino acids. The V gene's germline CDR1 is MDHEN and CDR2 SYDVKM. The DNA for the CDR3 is TGTGCCAGCACTGCAGCGAACTATGGCTACACCTTC. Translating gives CASTAANYGYTF.

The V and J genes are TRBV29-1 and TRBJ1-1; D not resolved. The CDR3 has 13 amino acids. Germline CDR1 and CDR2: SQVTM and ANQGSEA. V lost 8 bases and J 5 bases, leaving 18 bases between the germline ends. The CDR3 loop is CSIRRVSRTEAFF. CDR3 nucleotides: TGCAGCATCCGGAGGGTGAGTAGGACTGAAGCTTTCTTT.

As DNA, the CDR3 is TGCAGTGCTAGAGAGGGGCAGGGGCGAAATCAGCCCCAGCATTTT. Amino acid sequence: CSAREGQGRNQPQHF. The gene calls are TRBV20-1 and TRBJ1-5; D possibly corresponds to TRBD1 (6 bases). The CDR3 spans 15 residues. Trimming shortened V by 0 bases and J by 4 bases, and 13 bases separated the two germline ends. Per the germline V gene, CDR1 is DFQATT and CDR2 is SNEGSKA (reference sequence).

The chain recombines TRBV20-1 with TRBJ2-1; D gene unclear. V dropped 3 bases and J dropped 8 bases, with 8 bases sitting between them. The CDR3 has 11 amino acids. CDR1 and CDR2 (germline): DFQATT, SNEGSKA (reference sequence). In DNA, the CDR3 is TGCAGTGCTAGGGCGGCAGATGAGCAGTTCTTC. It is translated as CSARAADEQFF.

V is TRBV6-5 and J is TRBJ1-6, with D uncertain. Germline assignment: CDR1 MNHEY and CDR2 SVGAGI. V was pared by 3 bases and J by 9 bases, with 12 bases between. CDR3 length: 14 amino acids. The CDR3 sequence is CASSYSGYGSPLHF. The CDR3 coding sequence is TGTGCCAGCAGTTATTCGGGTTACGGTTCACCCCTCCACTTT.

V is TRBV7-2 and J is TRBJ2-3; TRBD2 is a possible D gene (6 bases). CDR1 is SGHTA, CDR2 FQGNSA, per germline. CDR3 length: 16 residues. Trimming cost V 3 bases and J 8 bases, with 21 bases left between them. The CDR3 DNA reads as TGTGCCAGCAGCTTCGGCGGGACGTATTCAAGGGGTACGCAGTATTTT. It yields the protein CASSFGGTYSRGTQYF.

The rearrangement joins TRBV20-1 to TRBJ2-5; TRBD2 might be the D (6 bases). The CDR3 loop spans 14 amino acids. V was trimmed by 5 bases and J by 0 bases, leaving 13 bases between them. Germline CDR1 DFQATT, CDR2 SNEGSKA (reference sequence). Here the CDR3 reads CSAESRDYQETQYF. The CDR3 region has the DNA TGCAGTGCTGAGAGTAGGGACTACCAAGAGACCCAGTACTTC.

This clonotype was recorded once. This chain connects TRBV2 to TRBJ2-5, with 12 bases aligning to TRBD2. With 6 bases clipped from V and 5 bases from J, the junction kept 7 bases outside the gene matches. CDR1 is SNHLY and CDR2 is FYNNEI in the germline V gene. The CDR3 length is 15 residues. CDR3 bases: TGTGCCAGCAGGGAGACTAGCGGGGGCAGGGAGACCCAGTACTTC. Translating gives CASRETSGGRETQYF.